Shown below are 14 T cell receptor beta chains from a single sample sequenced in a study of blood T cells in healthy people across ages. Alongside a J-beta primer mix, a sample-barcoded 5' primer served in a second PCR lasting roughly 7 to 12 cycles. TCRdb called the 5' RACE reads again in MiXCR, with one record for every CDR3 protein. Among 1.5 million to 2 million distinct CDR3 sequences listed, about 49% were seen once. Material: blood. These receptors all stem from a woman in her thirties or forties in good health.

The sample holds a few counts of this clonotype. CDR3 protein: CASSQESQAYEQYF. The CDR3 DNA reads as TGTGCCAGCAGCCAAGAATCGCAAGCCTACGAGCAGTACTTC. V and J are TRBV14 and TRBJ2-7; D not resolved. V was shortened by 0 bases and J by 2 bases, with 8 bases between the two germline ends. The CDR3 loop spans 14 amino acids. Germline-derived CDR1 and CDR2 are SGHDN and FVKESK. The whole variable domain, remainder taken from reference TRBV14 and TRBJ2-7, is EAGVTQFPSHSVIEKGQTVTLRCDPISGHDNLYWYRRVMGKEIKFLLHFVKESKQDESGMPNNRFLAERTGGTYSTLKVQPAELEDSGVYFCASSQESQAYEQYFGPGTRLTVT.

This sequence joins TRBV15 and TRBJ2-6; D unresolved. The V end was cut by 5 bases, the J end by 0 bases, with 8 bases between. Germline assignment: CDR1 LNHNV and CDR2 YYDKDF (reference sequence). This CDR3 has 15 amino acids. The CDR3, as DNA: TGTGCCACCAGCGACTCGACCTCTGGGGCCAACGTCCTGACTTTC. Translated, it gives CATSDSTSGANVLTF.

V is TRBV4-3 and J is TRBJ2-3, with TRBD1 matching 7 bases. Germline V gene lookup returns CDR1 LGHNA and CDR2 YSLEER. This CDR3 is built from 17 residues. The J segment lost 0 bases and the V segment lost 4 bases, leaving 10 bases of the junction unmatched. The CDR3 sequence is CASSRNRGSASTDTQYF. The DNA of the CDR3 is TGCGCCAGCAGCCGGAACAGGGGAAGTGCTAGCACAGATACGCAGTATTTT.

The sample holds one count of this clonotype. The rearrangement links TRBV21-1 to TRBJ1-6; the DNA was not used to check the table's D call, TRBD1. TRBV21-1 is classified as a pseudogene. The CDR3 runs to 19 residues. CDR3 DNA sequence: TGTGCCAGCAGCAAGAGTGACGACAGGGGCAGTTTGAATAATTCACCCCTCCACTTT. Amino acid sequence: CASSKSDDRGSLNNSPLHF.

V gene TRBV20-1 combines with J gene TRBJ2-1; TRBD1 matches at 10 bases. Losses at the gene ends were 5 bases for V and 13 bases for J; bases not matched to a gene: 8. The germline CDR1 and CDR2 sequences are DFQATT and SNEGSKA (reference sequence). The CDR3 spans 12 residues. CDR3 amino acids: CSARTGGGTQFF. CDR3 nucleotides: TGCAGTGCTCGGACAGGGGGAGGGACCCAGTTCTTC.

In the case of this clonotype: A junction end diverges from the germline sequence, so it may reflect a read error. This chain links TRBV7-9 with TRBJ2-1, with TRBD2 identical over 7 bases. Germline assignment: CDR1 SEHNR and CDR2 FQNEAQ (reference sequence). The CDR3 is 15 residues long. CDR3 in amino acids: CASSKSGTKYNEQFF. DNA for the CDR3: TGCGCCAGCAGCAAATCCGGGACTAAATACAATGAGCAGTTCTTC.

There are a few counts of this clonotype. The chain couples TRBV29-1 to TRBJ2-1; 12 bases are a match to TRBD2. CDR3 length equals 15 residues. J gave up 10 bases and V 6 bases, and 13 bases lay outside the gene matches. Germline CDR1 reads SQVTM; CDR2 reads ANQGSEA. This CDR3 reads CSVGPGLAGGGEQFF. CDR3 DNA sequence: TGCAGCGTCGGTCCGGGACTAGCGGGCGGAGGGGAGCAGTTCTTC.

In its sample, this clonotype was seen many times. The rearrangement joins TRBV28 to TRBJ1-2, with D perhaps TRBD1 (5 bases). CDR3 size: 14 residues. Germline V gives CDR1 MDHEN, CDR2 SYDVKM. Between the trimmed V and J ends, which lost 4 bases and 2 bases, there was a span of 11 bases. The CDR3 DNA reads as TGTGCCAGCAGTTCCGGGACCGCGAACTATGGCTACACCTTC. Amino acids: CASSSGTANYGYTF.

The CDR3 nucleotides are TGCAGTGCAGGGGGGCCGGGACTAGCGGGGTTGGGGTCCTACAATGAGCAGTTCTTC. As protein: CSAGGPGLAGLGSYNEQFF. This sequence joins TRBV20-1 and TRBJ2-1; TRBD2 matches 13 bases. Germline trimming cut 6 bases from V and 1 base from J; bases unmatched to any gene: 15. Germline V CDR1 and CDR2: DFQATT, SNEGSKA (reference sequence). The CDR3 length is 19 residues.

The chain couples TRBV7-2 to TRBJ1-2, with a weak D call TRBD1 (6 bases). This CDR3 is built from 16 residues. CDR1 SGHTA and CDR2 FQGNSA come from the germline V gene. V gave up 5 bases and J gave up 0 bases, with 16 bases separating them. The CDR3 DNA reads as TGTGCCAGCAGCCTTCGACAGGCGGCCGCTAACTATGGCTACACCTTC. Translated, it gives CASSLRQAAANYGYTF.

V and J are TRBV11-2 and TRBJ2-5; 9 nucleotides agree with TRBD2. V was pared by 5 bases and J by 5 bases, with 3 bases of the junction left unmatched. CDR3 length equals 13 residues. Germline CDR1 and CDR2: SGHAT and FQNNGV. CDR3 loop: CASSKLAGETQYF. The CDR3 nucleotides read TGTGCCAGCAGCAAACTAGCGGGCGAGACCCAGTACTTC.

This clonotype was seen a handful of times. This sequence joins TRBV11-1 and TRBJ1-2; D is perhaps TRBD1 (5 bases). The V end was cut by 5 bases, the J end by 2 bases, with 12 bases between. The CDR3 extends over 14 amino acids. Germline CDR1 reads SGHAT; CDR2 reads FQDESV (reference sequence). CDR3 sequence: CASSRWDGNYGYTF. The CDR3, as DNA: TGTGCCAGCAGCAGATGGGACGGAAACTATGGCTACACCTTC.

The V call is TRBV20-1, the J call TRBJ2-7; D is ambiguous. The CDR3 consists of 13 residues. The ends were cut back, 0 bases at V and 3 bases at J, with 9 bases in the middle. Germline values: CDR1 DFQATT, CDR2 SNEGSKA (reference sequence). Written as DNA, the CDR3 is TGCAGTGCTAGAGATTCCGTCGACTACGAGCAGTACTTC. Its protein is CSARDSVDYEQYF.

There are a few counts of this clonotype. Here the CDR3 DNA reads TGCAGTGCTAGTAGAGGCGGGGGAGCCAAAAACATTCAGTACTTC. Amino acid sequence: CSASRGGGAKNIQYF. The chain has TRBV20-1 and TRBJ2-4; 7 nucleotides line up with TRBD2. Trimming removed 3 bases from V and 0 bases from J; junction bases left unmatched: 5. Germline CDR1 reads DFQATT; CDR2 reads SNEGSKA (reference sequence). The CDR3 contains 15 residues.